This T cell receptor (beta chain) was sequenced in a study of Graves' ophthalmopathy and Graves' hyperthyroidism. CDR3 regions of TCR beta were amplified from RNA transcripts. The first-round RT-PCR employed HTBI primers together with the Qiagen OneStep RT-PCR kit. A multiplex PCR was then performed as the second round. TCRdb analysed the multiplex PCR reads with MiXCR anew, one entry per CDR3 protein. The data hold under 350,000 distinct CDR3 sequences, with 17% observed a single time. Findings of the study overall: The model predicted progression of ophthalmopathy with a sensitivity of 60% to 71%, and its specificity was roughly 77%.

As for this clonotype: The antigen remains undetermined.

Trimming removed 4 bases at V and 1 base at J, with 20 bases between. Per the germline V gene, CDR1 is SGHTA and CDR2 is FQGNSA. The CDR3 runs to 17 residues. The chain joins TRBV7-2 to TRBJ2-7; D might be TRBD2 (5 bases). Sequencing was done on a sample of peripheral blood. This sequence was found in an adult man with Graves' ophthalmopathy. The CDR3 DNA is TGTGCCAGCAGCTCAGCAGGTCTCCTAGCTTCATCCTACGAGCAGTACTTC. This sequence encodes CASSSAGLLASSYEQYF.